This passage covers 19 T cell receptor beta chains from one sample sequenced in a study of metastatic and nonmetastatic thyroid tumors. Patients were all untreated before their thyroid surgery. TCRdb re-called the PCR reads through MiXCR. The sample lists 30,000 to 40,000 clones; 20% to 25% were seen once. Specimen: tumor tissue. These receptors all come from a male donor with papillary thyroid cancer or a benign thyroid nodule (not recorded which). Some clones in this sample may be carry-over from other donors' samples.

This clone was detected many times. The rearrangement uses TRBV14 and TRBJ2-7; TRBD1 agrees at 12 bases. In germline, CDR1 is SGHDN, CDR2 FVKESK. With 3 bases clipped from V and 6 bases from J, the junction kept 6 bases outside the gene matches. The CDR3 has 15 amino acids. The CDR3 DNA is TGTGCCAGCAGCCAGAGGGGACAGGGGGCTTCCGAGCAGTACTTC. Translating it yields CASSQRGQGASEQYF.

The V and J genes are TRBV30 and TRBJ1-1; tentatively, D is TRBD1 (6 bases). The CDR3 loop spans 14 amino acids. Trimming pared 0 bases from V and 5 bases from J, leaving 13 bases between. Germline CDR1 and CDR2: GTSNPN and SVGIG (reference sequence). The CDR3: CAWSVGRGATEAFF. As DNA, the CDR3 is TGTGCCTGGAGTGTGGGTCGGGGGGCGACTGAAGCTTTCTTT.

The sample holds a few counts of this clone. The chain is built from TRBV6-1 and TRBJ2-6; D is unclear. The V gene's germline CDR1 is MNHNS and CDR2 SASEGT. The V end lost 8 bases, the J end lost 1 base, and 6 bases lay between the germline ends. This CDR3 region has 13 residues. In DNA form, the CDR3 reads TGTGCCAGCGAACTATCTGGGGCCAACGTCCTGACTTTC. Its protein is CASELSGANVLTF.

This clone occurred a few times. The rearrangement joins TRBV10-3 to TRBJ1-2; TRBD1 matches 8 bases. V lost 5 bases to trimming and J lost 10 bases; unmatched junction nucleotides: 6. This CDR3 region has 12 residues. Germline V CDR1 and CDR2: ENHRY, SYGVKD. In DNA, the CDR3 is TGTGCCATCAGTCCTGACAGGGGTGACTACACCTTC. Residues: CAISPDRGDYTF.

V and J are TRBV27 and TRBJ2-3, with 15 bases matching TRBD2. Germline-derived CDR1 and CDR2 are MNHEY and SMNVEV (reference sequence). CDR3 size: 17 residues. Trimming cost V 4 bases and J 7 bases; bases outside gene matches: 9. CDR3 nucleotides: TGTGCCAGCAGTTCCATTGGGACTAGCGGGAGGTTGAATACGCAGTATTTT. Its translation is CASSSIGTSGRLNTQYF.

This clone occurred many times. CDR3 loop: CASSLALRADYNEQFF. The CDR3 DNA reads TGTGCCAGCAGCTTAGCGCTGAGGGCAGACTACAATGAGCAGTTCTTC. The chain couples TRBV7-2 to TRBJ2-1; D possibly corresponds to TRBD2 (5 bases). Between the trimmed V and J ends, which lost 0 bases and 3 bases, there was a span of 12 bases. Germline V lookup: CDR1 SGHTA, CDR2 FQGNSA. The CDR3 is made up of 16 amino acids.

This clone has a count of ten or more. Written as DNA, the CDR3 is TGTGCCAGCAGCGTGACAGGGATCCGCAATCAGCCCCAGCATTTT. The encoded protein is CASSVTGIRNQPQHF. The V gene is TRBV28, the J gene TRBJ1-5; TRBD1 matches at 7 bases. The CDR3 is made up of 15 amino acids. Germline-derived CDR1 and CDR2 are MDHEN and SYDVKM. V lost 6 bases, J lost 2 bases, and 7 bases stayed unmatched.

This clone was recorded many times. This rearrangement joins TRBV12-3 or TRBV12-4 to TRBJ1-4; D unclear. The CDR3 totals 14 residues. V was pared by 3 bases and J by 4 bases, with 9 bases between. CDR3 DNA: TGTGCCAGCAGTTTGGCAGGCGGTAATGAAAAACTGTTTTTT. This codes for CASSLAGGNEKLFF.

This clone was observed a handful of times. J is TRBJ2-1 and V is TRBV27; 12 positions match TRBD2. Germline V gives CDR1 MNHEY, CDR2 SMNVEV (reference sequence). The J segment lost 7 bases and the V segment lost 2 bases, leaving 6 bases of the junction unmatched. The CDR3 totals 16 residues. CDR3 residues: CASSLLLAGGPNEQFF. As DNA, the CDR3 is TGTGCCAGCAGTTTACTTCTAGCGGGAGGGCCAAATGAGCAGTTCTTC.

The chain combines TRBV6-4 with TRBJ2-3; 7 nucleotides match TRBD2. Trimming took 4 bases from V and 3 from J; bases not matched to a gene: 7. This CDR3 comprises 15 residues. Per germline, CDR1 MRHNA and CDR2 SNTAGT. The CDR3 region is CASSVLAVCTDTQYF. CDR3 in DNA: TGTGCCAGCAGTGTGCTAGCGGTATGTACAGATACGCAGTATTTT.

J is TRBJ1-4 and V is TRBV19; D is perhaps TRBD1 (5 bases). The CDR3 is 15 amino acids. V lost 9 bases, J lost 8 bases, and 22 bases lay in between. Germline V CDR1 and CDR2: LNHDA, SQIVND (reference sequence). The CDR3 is CASSYRRGIGEKLFF. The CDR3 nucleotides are TGTGCCAGCTCCTACAGGAGGGGTATAGGAGAAAAACTGTTTTTT.

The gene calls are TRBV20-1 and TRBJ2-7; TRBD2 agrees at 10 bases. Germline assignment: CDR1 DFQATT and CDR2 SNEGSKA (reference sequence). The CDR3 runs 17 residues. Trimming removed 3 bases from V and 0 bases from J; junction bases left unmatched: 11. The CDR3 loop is CSASAAGGPESSYEQYF. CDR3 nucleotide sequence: TGCAGTGCTAGTGCAGCGGGAGGGCCGGAAAGCTCCTACGAGCAGTACTTC.

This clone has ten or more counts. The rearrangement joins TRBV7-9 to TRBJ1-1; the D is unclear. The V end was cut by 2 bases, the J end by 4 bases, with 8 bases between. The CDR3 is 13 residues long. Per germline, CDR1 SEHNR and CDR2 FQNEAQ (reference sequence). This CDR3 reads CASSLPGGTEAFF. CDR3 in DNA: TGTGCCAGCAGCTTACCAGGTGGCACTGAAGCTTTCTTT.

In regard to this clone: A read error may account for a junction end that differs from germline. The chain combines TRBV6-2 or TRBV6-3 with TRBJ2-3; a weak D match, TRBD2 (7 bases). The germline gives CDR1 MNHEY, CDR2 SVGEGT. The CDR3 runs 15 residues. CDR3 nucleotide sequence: TGTGCCAGCAGTTACGCCAGGGGAGGGGCAGATAAGCAGTATTTT. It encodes CASSYARGGADKQYF.

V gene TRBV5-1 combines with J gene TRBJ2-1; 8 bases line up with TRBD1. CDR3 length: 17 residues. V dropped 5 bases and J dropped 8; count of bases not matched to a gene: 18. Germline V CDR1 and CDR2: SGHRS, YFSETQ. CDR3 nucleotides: TGCGCCAGCAGTCCAGGGGGCGTAGGGTGGCCTGTATATGAGCAGTTCTTC. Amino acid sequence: CASSPGGVGWPVYEQFF.

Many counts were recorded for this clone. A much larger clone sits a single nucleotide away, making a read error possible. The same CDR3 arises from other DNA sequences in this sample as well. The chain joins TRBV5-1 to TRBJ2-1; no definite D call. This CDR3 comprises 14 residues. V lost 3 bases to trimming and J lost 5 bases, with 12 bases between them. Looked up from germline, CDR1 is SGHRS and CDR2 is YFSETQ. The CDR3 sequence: CASSWGQPNNEQFF. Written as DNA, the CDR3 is TGCGCCAGCAGCTGGGGTCAGCCAAACAATGAGCAGTTCTTC. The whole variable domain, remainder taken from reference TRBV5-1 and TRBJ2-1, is KAGVTQTPRYLIKTRGQQVTLSCSPISGHRSVSWYQQTPGQGLQFLFEYFSETQRNKGNFPGRFSGRQFSNSRSEMNVSTLELGDSALYLCASSWGQPNNEQFFGPGTRLTVL.

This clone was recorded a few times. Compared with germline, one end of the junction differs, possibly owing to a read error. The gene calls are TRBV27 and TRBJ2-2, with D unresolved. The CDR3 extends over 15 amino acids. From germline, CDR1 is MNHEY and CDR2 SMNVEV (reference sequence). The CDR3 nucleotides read TGTGCCAGCAGTTTACGATCGGTCAACACCTGGGAGCTGTTTTTT. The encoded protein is CASSLRSVNTWELFF.

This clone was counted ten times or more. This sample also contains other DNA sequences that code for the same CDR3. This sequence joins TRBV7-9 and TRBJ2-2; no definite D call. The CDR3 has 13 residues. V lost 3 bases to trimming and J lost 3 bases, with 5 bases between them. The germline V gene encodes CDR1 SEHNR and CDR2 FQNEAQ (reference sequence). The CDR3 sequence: CASSLSYTGELFF. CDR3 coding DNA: TGTGCCAGCAGCTTGAGTTACACCGGGGAGCTGTTTTTT.

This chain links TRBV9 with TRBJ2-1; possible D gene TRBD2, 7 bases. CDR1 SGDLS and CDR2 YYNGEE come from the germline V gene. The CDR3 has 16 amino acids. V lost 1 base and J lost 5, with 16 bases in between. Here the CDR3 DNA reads TGTGCCAGCAGCGTATCGGGCGGGGGCAACAACAATGAGCAGTTCTTC. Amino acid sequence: CASSVSGGGNNNEQFF.